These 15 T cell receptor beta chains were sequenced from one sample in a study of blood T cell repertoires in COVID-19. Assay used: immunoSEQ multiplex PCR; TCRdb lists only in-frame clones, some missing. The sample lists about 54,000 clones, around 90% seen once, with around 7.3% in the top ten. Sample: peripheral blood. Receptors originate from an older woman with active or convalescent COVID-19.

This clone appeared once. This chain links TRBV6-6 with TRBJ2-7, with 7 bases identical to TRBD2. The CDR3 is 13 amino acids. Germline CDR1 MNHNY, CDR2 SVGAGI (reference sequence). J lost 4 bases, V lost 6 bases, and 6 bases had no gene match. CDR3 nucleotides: TGTGCCAGCAGCCTGACTAGCTTGTACGAGCAGTACTTC. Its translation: CASSLTSLYEQYF.

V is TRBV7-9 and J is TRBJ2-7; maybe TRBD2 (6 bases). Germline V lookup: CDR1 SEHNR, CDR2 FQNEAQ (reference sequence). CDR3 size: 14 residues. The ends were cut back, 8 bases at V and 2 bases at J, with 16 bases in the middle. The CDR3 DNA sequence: TGTGCCAGCGGTCGGGCTAGCGATGCCTACGAGCAGTACTTC. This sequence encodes CASGRASDAYEQYF.

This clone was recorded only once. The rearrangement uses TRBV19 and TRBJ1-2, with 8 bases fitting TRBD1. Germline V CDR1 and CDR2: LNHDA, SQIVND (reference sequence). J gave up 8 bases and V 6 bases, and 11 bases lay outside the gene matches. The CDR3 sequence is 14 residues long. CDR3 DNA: TGTGCCAGTAGGAAGGACCGGACAGGGAACGGCTACACCTTC. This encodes CASRKDRTGNGYTF.

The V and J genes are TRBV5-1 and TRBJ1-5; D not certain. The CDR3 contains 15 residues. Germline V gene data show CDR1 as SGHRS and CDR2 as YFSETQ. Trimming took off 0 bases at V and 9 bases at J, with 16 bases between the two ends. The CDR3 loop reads CASSLEGGLGGPQHF. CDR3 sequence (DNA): TGCGCCAGCAGCTTGGAGGGAGGCCTTGGCGGGCCCCAGCATTTT.

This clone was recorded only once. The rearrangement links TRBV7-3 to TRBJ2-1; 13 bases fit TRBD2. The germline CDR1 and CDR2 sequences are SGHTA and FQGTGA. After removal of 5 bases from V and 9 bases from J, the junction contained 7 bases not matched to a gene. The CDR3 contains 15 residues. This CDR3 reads CASSRTGLAGVEQFF. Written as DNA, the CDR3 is TGTGCCAGCAGCAGAACCGGACTAGCGGGAGTTGAGCAGTTCTTC.

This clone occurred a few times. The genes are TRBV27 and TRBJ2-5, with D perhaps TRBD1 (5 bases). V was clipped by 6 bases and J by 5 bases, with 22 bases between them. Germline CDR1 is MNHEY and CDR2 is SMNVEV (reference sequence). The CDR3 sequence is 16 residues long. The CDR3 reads CASRSSSGRTMETQYF. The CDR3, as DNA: TGTGCCAGCAGATCCTCTTCAGGGCGTACAATGGAGACCCAGTACTTC.

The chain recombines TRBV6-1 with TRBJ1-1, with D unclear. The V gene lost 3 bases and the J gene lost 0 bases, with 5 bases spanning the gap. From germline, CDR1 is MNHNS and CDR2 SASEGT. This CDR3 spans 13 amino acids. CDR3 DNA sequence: TGTGCCAGCAGTGACGGTTTGAACACTGAAGCTTTCTTT. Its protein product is CASSDGLNTEAFF.

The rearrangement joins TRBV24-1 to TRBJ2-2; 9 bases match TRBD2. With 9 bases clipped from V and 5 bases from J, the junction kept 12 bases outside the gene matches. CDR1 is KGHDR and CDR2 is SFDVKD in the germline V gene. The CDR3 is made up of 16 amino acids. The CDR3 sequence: CATAGPAGGKTGELFF. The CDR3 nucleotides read TGTGCCACCGCCGGACCGGCGGGGGGGAAAACCGGGGAGCTGTTTTTT.

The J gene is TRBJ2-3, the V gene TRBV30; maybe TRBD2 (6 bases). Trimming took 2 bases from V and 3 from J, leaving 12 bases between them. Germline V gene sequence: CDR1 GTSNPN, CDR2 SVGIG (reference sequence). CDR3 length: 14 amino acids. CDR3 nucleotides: TGTGCCTGGAGTTTTTTGGGGGGTACAGATACGCAGTATTTT. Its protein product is CAWSFLGGTDTQYF.

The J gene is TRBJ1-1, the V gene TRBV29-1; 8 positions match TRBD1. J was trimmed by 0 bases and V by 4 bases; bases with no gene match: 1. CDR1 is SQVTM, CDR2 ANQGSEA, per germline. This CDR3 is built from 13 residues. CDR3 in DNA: TGCAGCGTTGCAGGGGGCGTGAACACTGAAGCTTTCTTT. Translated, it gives CSVAGGVNTEAFF.

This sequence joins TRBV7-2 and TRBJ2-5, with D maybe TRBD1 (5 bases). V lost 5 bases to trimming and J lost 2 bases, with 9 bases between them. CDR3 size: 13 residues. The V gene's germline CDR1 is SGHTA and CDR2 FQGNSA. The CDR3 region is CASSKYRQETQYF. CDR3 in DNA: TGTGCCAGCAGCAAATACAGGCAAGAGACCCAGTACTTC. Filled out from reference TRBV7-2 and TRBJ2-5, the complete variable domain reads GAGVSQSPSNKVTEKGKDVELRCDPISGHTALYWYRQSLGQGLEFLIYFQGNSAPDKSGLPSDRFSAERTGGSVSTLTIQRTQQEDSAVYLCASSKYRQETQYFGPGTRLLVL.

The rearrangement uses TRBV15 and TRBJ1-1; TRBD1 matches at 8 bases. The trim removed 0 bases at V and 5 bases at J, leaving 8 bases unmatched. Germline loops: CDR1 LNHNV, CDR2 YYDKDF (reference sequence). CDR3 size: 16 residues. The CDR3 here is CATSRDWTGRGTEAFF. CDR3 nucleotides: TGTGCCACCAGCAGAGATTGGACAGGGAGGGGAACTGAAGCTTTCTTT.

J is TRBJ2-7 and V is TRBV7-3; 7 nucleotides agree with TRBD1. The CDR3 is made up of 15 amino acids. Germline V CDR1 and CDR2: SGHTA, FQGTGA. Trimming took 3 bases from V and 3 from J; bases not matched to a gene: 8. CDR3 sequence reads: CASSFSPTGSYEQYF. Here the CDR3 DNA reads TGTGCCAGCAGCTTTTCTCCGACAGGGAGCTACGAGCAGTACTTC.

The DNA for the CDR3 is TGTGCCAGCATGCTCTCCACGAGTCTCTATGGCTACACCTTC. This sequence encodes CASMLSTSLYGYTF. The chain links TRBV7-2 to TRBJ1-2, with no clear D. Deletions cut 7 bases from V and 4 bases from J, with 16 bases between. CDR3 length: 14 amino acids. Germline lookup yields CDR1 SGHTA and CDR2 FQGNSA.

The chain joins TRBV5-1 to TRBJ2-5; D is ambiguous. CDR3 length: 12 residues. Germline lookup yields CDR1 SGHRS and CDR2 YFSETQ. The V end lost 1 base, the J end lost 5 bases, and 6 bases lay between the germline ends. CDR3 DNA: TGCGCCAGCAGCTTGTTTCAGGAGACCCAGTACTTC. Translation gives CASSLFQETQYF.